The sequence of this TCR beta chain was determined in a study of early T cells in non-severe SARS-CoV-2 infection. This clonotype was detected ten times or more. TCRdb re-derived calls from the 5' RACE reads in MiXCR, one entry per CDR3 protein. Among 65,000 to 95,000 distinct CDR3 sequences listed, 5% were seen once. The receptor was isolated from an adult who was a healthcare worker with PCR-confirmed SARS-CoV-2 infection or an uninfected control (not recorded which). This specimen consisted of whole blood, obtained at baseline.

The CDR3 region is CASSSVSGRIDTQYF. For the CDR3, the DNA is TGTGCCAGCAGCTCCGTGAGCGGGCGTATAGATACGCAGTATTTT. The chain carries TRBV7-9 and TRBJ2-3, with a tentative D call TRBD2 (6 bases). The CDR3 is 15 residues long. The germline V and J ends were trimmed by 4 bases and 5 bases, with 16 bases remaining between them. From germline, CDR1 is SEHNR and CDR2 FQNEAQ (reference sequence).